These 30 T cell receptor beta chains were all obtained from the same sample, sequenced in a study of CD4 T cells in relation to SARS-CoV-2 and coronaviruses (dated by TCRdb to the early 2020s). CD4+ T cells from unexposed donors were collected before the COVID-19 pandemic (2011-2018). The EasySep CD4+ T cell isolation kit was used to isolate CD4+ T cells once the cultures had run for roughly 11 days. These receptors' targets are unknown. Library method: the immunoSEQ multiplex PCR assay. TCRdb took over this immuneACCESS table, retaining in-frame rearrangements with V and J assigned. Such tables are incomplete; in checked studies, under half of the missing clones stem from an unresolved V gene, and the remainder is unexplained. This sample gives some 22,000 clones in total; approximately 80% of them show up just once. The ten largest clones capture around 14% of the sample. The sample comprised CD4+ T cells from PBMCs, cultured in vitro. Receptors were obtained from a human donor in good health.

This chain connects TRBV29-1 to TRBJ2-5, with D perhaps TRBD1 (5 bases). V dropped 8 bases and J dropped 5 bases, with 18 bases sitting between them. The CDR3 loop spans 13 amino acids. Germline CDR1 reads SQVTM; CDR2 reads ANQGSEA. The CDR3: CSSSKAGLETQYF. Here the CDR3 DNA reads TGCAGCAGCAGTAAGGCAGGGCTTGAGACCCAGTACTTC.

This chain connects TRBV5-1 to TRBJ1-6, with D possibly TRBD1 on 6 matching bases. Germline loops: CDR1 SGHRS, CDR2 YFSETQ. The CDR3 loop spans 14 amino acids. V was cut by 4 bases and J by 9 bases, with 14 bases left in between. CDR3 region: CASSGGARGSPLHF. The DNA of the CDR3 is TGCGCCAGCAGCGGGGGGGCCAGAGGTTCACCCCTCCACTTT.

This chain joins TRBV9 and TRBJ2-7, with 9 bases fitting TRBD2. V shed 0 bases and J 3 bases; nucleotides not matched to a gene: 10. The CDR3 is 17 residues long. The germline V gene encodes CDR1 SGDLS and CDR2 YYNGEE. CDR3 amino acids: CASSVEAGLAGHYEQYF. DNA of the CDR3: TGTGCCAGCAGCGTAGAGGCGGGGCTAGCGGGGCACTACGAGCAGTACTTC. Supplemented by reference TRBV9 and TRBJ2-7, the full variable domain reads DSGVTQTPKHLITATGQRVTLRCSPRSGDLSVYWYQQSLDQGLQFLIQYYNGEERAKGNILERFSAQQFPDLHSELNLSSLELGDSALYFCASSVEAGLAGHYEQYFGPGTRLTVT.

This clone was recorded once. The chain has TRBV3-1 (or the pseudogene TRBV3-2) and TRBJ2-5; 8 bases line up with TRBD1. V lost 2 bases and J lost 3; bases outside the gene matches: 14. The CDR3 runs to 18 residues. Germline V gene sequence: CDR1 LGHDT, CDR2 YNNKEL (reference sequence). CDR3 region: CASSQRLTGTGGKETQYF. The CDR3 coding sequence is TGTGCCAGCAGCCAAAGGTTAACCGGGACAGGAGGGAAAGAGACCCAGTACTTC.

J is TRBJ2-1 and V is TRBV19; TRBD1 aligns across 8 bases. The CDR3 is 13 amino acids. Germline values: CDR1 LNHDA, CDR2 SQIVND (reference sequence). Germline trimming cut 6 bases from V and 4 bases from J; bases unmatched to any gene: 2. CDR3 amino acids: CASRQGVYNEQFF. CDR3 sequence (DNA): TGTGCCAGTAGACAGGGGGTGTACAATGAGCAGTTCTTC.

The genes are TRBV2 and TRBJ1-1, with D tentatively TRBD1 (6 bases). This CDR3 contains 13 residues. The V and J ends lost 7 bases and 4 bases respectively, with 13 bases between them. Germline assignment: CDR1 SNHLY and CDR2 FYNNEI. CDR3 DNA sequence: TGTGCCAGCAACAGGGATGGAGGCACTGAAGCTTTCTTT. As protein: CASNRDGGTEAFF.

The chain joins TRBV19 to TRBJ2-1; D may be TRBD1 (5 bases). Trimming took 7 bases from V and 7 from J, leaving 23 bases between them. The CDR3 totals 16 residues. CDR1 is LNHDA, CDR2 SQIVND, per germline (reference sequence). The CDR3 protein is CASMRSQGVGLNEQFF. Here the CDR3 DNA reads TGTGCCAGTATGAGGTCCCAGGGTGTAGGGTTGAATGAGCAGTTCTTC.

This rearrangement joins TRBV29-1 to TRBJ1-2; maybe TRBD1 (5 bases). Trimming cost V 4 bases and J 0 bases, with 18 bases left between them. Germline V gives CDR1 SQVTM, CDR2 ANQGSEA. The CDR3 extends over 16 amino acids. The CDR3 spells CSVGGETALANYGYTF. The CDR3 region has the DNA TGCAGCGTTGGGGGGGAGACAGCGTTAGCTAACTATGGCTACACCTTC.

This clone turned up a few times. This chain connects TRBV9 to TRBJ1-1; D is unresolved. CDR1 SGDLS and CDR2 YYNGEE come from the germline V gene. The CDR3 sequence is 11 residues long. V lost 5 bases and J lost 4, with 6 bases in between. CDR3 in DNA: TGTGCCAGCAGGCCTGCCACTGAAGCTTTCTTT. Amino acid sequence: CASRPATEAFF.

The V gene is TRBV28, the J gene TRBJ1-6; no definite D call. The germline V gene encodes CDR1 MDHEN and CDR2 SYDVKM. The CDR3 length is 13 residues. The V gene lost 6 bases and the J gene lost 7 bases, with 10 bases spanning the gap. CDR3 nucleotides: TGTGCCAGCAGAAATAATCAGAATTCACCCCTCCACTTT. Protein: CASRNNQNSPLHF.

This clone has a handful of counts. The chain joins TRBV27 to TRBJ2-5, with D perhaps matching TRBD1 (6 bases). V lost 5 bases to trimming and J lost 5 bases, with 15 bases between them. CDR3 length equals 14 residues. Looked up from germline, CDR1 is MNHEY and CDR2 is SMNVEV (reference sequence). This chain's CDR3 is CASSEFRGGETQYF. In nucleotides, the CDR3 is TGTGCCAGCAGTGAATTCAGGGGCGGGGAGACCCAGTACTTC.

V usage is TRBV3-1 (or the pseudogene TRBV3-2) and J usage is TRBJ2-1; D is perhaps TRBD2 (7 bases). Germline-derived CDR1 and CDR2 are LGHDT and YNNKEL (reference sequence). With 1 base removed from V and 3 bases from J, the gap between germline ends came to 19 bases. The CDR3 is 18 amino acids. CDR3 nucleotide sequence: TGTGCCAGCAGCCAAGGGGGGGGCGGGAGACTCCTCTACAATGAGCAGTTCTTC. It encodes CASSQGGGGRLLYNEQFF.

The chain combines TRBV4-2 with TRBJ1-2; D gene uncertain. The V gene lost 2 bases and the J gene lost 6 bases, with 10 bases spanning the gap. There are 13 residues in the CDR3. Germline V gives CDR1 LGHNA, CDR2 YNFKEQ. CDR3 sequence: CASSQRAGDGYTF. For the CDR3, the DNA is TGTGCCAGCAGCCAAAGGGCCGGGGATGGCTACACCTTC.

This chain uses TRBV3-1 (or the pseudogene TRBV3-2) with TRBJ1-1, with no clear D. The CDR3 extends over 11 amino acids. CDR1 and CDR2 (germline): LGHDT, YNNKEL (reference sequence). The V and J ends lost 5 bases and 5 bases respectively, with 6 bases between them. In nucleotides, the CDR3 is TGTGCCAGCAGCAGTTGGACTGAAGCTTTCTTT. Translating it yields CASSSWTEAFF.

This clone was observed a handful of times. This chain connects TRBV3-1 (or the pseudogene TRBV3-2) to TRBJ2-7; D unresolved. The CDR3 loop spans 13 amino acids. V was cut by 3 bases and J by 0 bases, with 6 bases left in between. Germline CDR1 and CDR2: LGHDT and YNNKEL (reference sequence). CDR3 DNA sequence: TGTGCCAGCAGCCATTCCTACTCCTACGAGCAGTACTTC. It is translated as CASSHSYSYEQYF.

V and J are TRBV25-1 and TRBJ2-2, with D maybe TRBD1 (5 bases). V was shortened by 6 bases and J by 6 bases, with 11 bases between the two germline ends. Germline loops: CDR1 MGHDK, CDR2 SYGVNS. CDR3 length equals 13 residues. The CDR3 sequence is CASRSAGPGELFF. The CDR3 coding sequence is TGTGCCAGCAGGAGTGCAGGGCCCGGGGAGCTGTTTTTT. The variable domain in full, with the rest retrieved from reference TRBV25-1 and TRBJ2-2, is EADIYQTPRYLVIGTGKKITLECSQTMGHDKMYWYQQDPGMELHLIHYSYGVNSTEKGDLSSESTVSRIRTEHFPLTLESARPSHTSQYLCASRSAGPGELFFGEGSRLTVL.

The chain recombines TRBV5-1 with TRBJ1-2; unclear D gene. Trimming removed 1 base from V and 4 bases from J, with 11 bases in between. CDR1 and CDR2 (germline): SGHRS, YFSETQ. The CDR3 is 14 residues long. The CDR3 DNA follows: TGCGCCAGCAGCTTGTCTTCACAGATCTATGGCTACACCTTC. This sequence encodes CASSLSSQIYGYTF.

The chain employs TRBV4-1 and TRBJ2-3; the D call may be TRBD1 or TRBD2 (5 bases each). V lost 0 bases to trimming and J lost 8 bases, with 12 bases between them. Germline loops: CDR1 MGHRA, CDR2 YSYEKL. The CDR3 length is 14 residues. The CDR3 bases are TGCGCCAGCAGCCAAGATTTCGGGACCTTTACGCAGTATTTT. Translation gives CASSQDFGTFTQYF.

The CDR3 reads CASSLYHDYGYTF. The CDR3 nucleotides are TGTGCCAGCAGTTTATACCACGACTATGGCTACACCTTC. This sequence joins TRBV28 and TRBJ1-2; D gene unclear. The germline V gene has CDR1 MDHEN and CDR2 SYDVKM. CDR3 length: 13 residues. V lost 1 base, J lost 3 bases, and 6 bases lay in between.

The V call is TRBV19, the J call TRBJ1-5; D remains unclear. V lost 7 bases and J lost 5, with 18 bases in between. The CDR3 has 15 amino acids. Germline CDR1 LNHDA, CDR2 SQIVND (reference sequence). CDR3 protein: CASTSAERIDQPQHF. The DNA of the CDR3 is TGTGCCAGTACATCGGCGGAGCGGATAGATCAGCCCCAGCATTTT.

The chain employs TRBV10-3 and TRBJ2-1; 7 bases are shared with TRBD2. CDR3 length: 19 amino acids. CDR1 ENHRY and CDR2 SYGVKD come from the germline V gene. Trimming took 0 bases from V and 3 from J; bases not matched to a gene: 14. In DNA, the CDR3 is TGTGCCATCAGTGAGTCGACGGCTAGCGGAGGGCCTATCTACAATGAGCAGTTCTTC. Protein: CAISESTASGGPIYNEQFF.

This chain connects TRBV7-9 to TRBJ1-2, with D tentatively TRBD1 (6 bases). V lost 4 bases and J lost 3, with 12 bases in between. The CDR3 spans 14 residues. Germline V gene lookup returns CDR1 SEHNR and CDR2 FQNEAQ (reference sequence). This chain's CDR3 is CASSSTNRDYGYTF. DNA of the CDR3: TGTGCCAGCAGCTCAACGAACAGGGACTATGGCTACACCTTC.

CDR3 amino acids: CASSPLKDTQYF. CDR3 nucleotide sequence: TGTGCCAGCTCACCCTTAAAAGATACGCAGTATTTT. The V gene is TRBV18, the J gene TRBJ2-3; D uncertain. Trimming shortened V by 3 bases and J by 5 bases, and 6 bases separated the two germline ends. The germline V gene has CDR1 KGHSH and CDR2 LQKENI. The length of the CDR3 is 12 residues.

A few counts support this clone. The genes are TRBV7-9 and TRBJ1-1; no clear D gene. Germline CDR1 is SEHNR and CDR2 is FQNEAQ (reference sequence). The CDR3 is made up of 14 amino acids. V was trimmed by 5 bases and J by 4 bases, leaving 14 bases between them. In DNA form, the CDR3 reads TGTGCCAGCAGCCAAAGGGCAGACCTCACTGAAGCTTTCTTT. Amino acids: CASSQRADLTEAFF. Filled out from reference TRBV7-9 and TRBJ1-1, the complete variable domain reads DTGVSQNPRHKITKRGQNVTFRCDPISEHNRLYWYRQTLGQGPEFLTYFQNEAQLEKSRLLSDRFSAERPKGSFSTLEIQRTEQGDSAMYLCASSQRADLTEAFFGQGTRLTVV.

The chain links TRBV2 to TRBJ2-5, with D perhaps TRBD2 (6 bases). CDR3 length: 13 amino acids. V was shortened by 8 bases and J by 5 bases, with 15 bases between the two germline ends. In germline, CDR1 is SNHLY, CDR2 FYNNEI. CDR3 nucleotide sequence: TGTGCCAGCTTAGGAGGGCTAGGGGAGACCCAGTACTTC. This sequence encodes CASLGGLGETQYF.

This chain joins TRBV12-5 and TRBJ2-1, with 11 nucleotides matching TRBD2. Germline CDR1 reads LGHNT; CDR2 reads FRNRAP. CDR3 size: 17 residues. Trimming cost V 3 bases and J 2 bases; bases outside gene matches: 6. The CDR3 DNA follows: TGTGCTAGTGGTTTCCCTAGCGGGAGGTCCCCCTACAATGAGCAGTTCTTC. Translated, it gives CASGFPSGRSPYNEQFF.

The chain couples TRBV5-6 to TRBJ2-2, with 7 bases that match TRBD2. V gave up 0 bases and J gave up 7 bases; unmatched junction bases: 3. The CDR3 has 14 residues. CDR1 and CDR2 from the germline V gene are SGHDT and YYEEEE. The CDR3 DNA is TGTGCCAGCAGCTTGGGACTAGCAGACGGGGAGCTGTTTTTT. This codes for CASSLGLADGELFF.

This rearrangement joins TRBV20-1 to TRBJ1-2; the D is unclear. Per germline, CDR1 DFQATT and CDR2 SNEGSKA (reference sequence). The CDR3 loop spans 10 amino acids. The germline V and J ends were trimmed by 2 bases and 12 bases, with 10 bases remaining between them. CDR3 sequence: CSARILSHTF. The CDR3 bases are TGCAGTGCTAGAATCCTTTCGCACACCTTC.

The V gene is TRBV9, the J gene TRBJ2-5; the match to TRBD2 covers 9 bases. The CDR3 runs to 16 residues. V shed 4 bases and J 5 bases; nucleotides not matched to a gene: 12. Looked up from germline, CDR1 is SGDLS and CDR2 is YYNGEE. CDR3 residues: CASSPAPRSGSETQYF. The CDR3 bases are TGTGCCAGCAGCCCCGCCCCTCGTAGCGGGAGTGAGACCCAGTACTTC.

V is TRBV10-3 and J is TRBJ2-5, with D uncertain. This CDR3 has 15 amino acids. In germline, CDR1 is ENHRY, CDR2 SYGVKD. V dropped 0 bases and J dropped 4 bases, with 12 bases sitting between them. This CDR3 reads CAISESNQNGETQYF. CDR3 DNA sequence: TGTGCCATCAGTGAGTCGAATCAGAATGGAGAGACCCAGTACTTC.